This T cell receptor beta chain derives from a study of blood T cells in healthy people across ages. Overall study findings and caveats: Diversity was higher, and naive CD4+ cells more numerous, in long-lived donors than in aged donors.

With a J-beta primer mix and a sample-barcoded 5' primer, a second PCR ran 7 to 11 cycles. In TCRdb, the 5' RACE reads were re-called with MiXCR into one record per CDR3 protein. The repertoire has roughly 800,000 distinct CDR3 sequences, roughly 60% of them found once; the top ten carry around 22%. Trimming shortened V by 2 bases and J by 1 base, and 12 bases separated the two germline ends. Germline CDR1 is MNHNY and CDR2 is SVGAGI (reference sequence). CDR3 length equals 15 residues. This clonotype was found a few times. Its antigen is currently unknown. Sequencing was carried out using blood. The chain couples TRBV6-6 to TRBJ2-7; maybe TRBD1 (5 bases). The receptor's source is a man in his thirties or forties in good health. The CDR3 DNA reads as TGTGCCAGCAGTTACACAAACAGGAATTCCTACGAGCAGTACTTC. Translation: CASSYTNRNSYEQYF.